This passage covers 11 T cell receptor beta chains from one sample sequenced in a study of blood T cell repertoires in COVID-19. The repertoire was sequenced with immunoSEQ multiplex PCR; TCRdb's copy has only in-frame clones and lacks some. Of some 150,000 clones in the sample, roughly 84% were seen once. The sample was peripheral blood. These receptors originate from a human donor in a cohort sampled during active COVID-19.

The sample holds one count of this clone. The CDR3 bases are TGTGCCAGAATCGCACAGGGGGGCCGGGACAGGGGGAACTATGGCTACACCTTC. Translation: CARIAQGGRDRGNYGYTF. The J gene is TRBJ1-2, the V gene TRBV5-3; 11 nucleotides line up with TRBD1. TRBV5-3 counts as an open reading frame of uncertain function. This CDR3 spans 18 amino acids. V lost 6 bases to trimming and J lost 2 bases; unmatched junction nucleotides: 15.

The chain recombines TRBV5-1 with TRBJ1-4; 8 nucleotides align to TRBD1. Germline CDR1 SGHRS, CDR2 YFSETQ. The CDR3 consists of 15 residues. V gave up 4 bases and J gave up 5 bases; unmatched junction bases: 7. For the CDR3, the DNA is TGCGCCAGCAGCGGCCAGGGGGCCGTAAATGAAAAACTGTTTTTT. Protein sequence: CASSGQGAVNEKLFF.

This clone was detected only once. The chain joins TRBV4-1 to TRBJ1-4; 7 bases are a match to TRBD1. The germline CDR1 and CDR2 sequences are MGHRA and YSYEKL. This CDR3 has 15 residues. V gave up 4 bases and J gave up 8 bases; unmatched junction bases: 10. The CDR3 nucleotides are TGCGCCAGCAGCCCAGAGGGGGCCAAGGACGAAAAACTGTTTTTT. As protein: CASSPEGAKDEKLFF.

The chain couples TRBV3-1 (or the pseudogene TRBV3-2) to TRBJ2-1, with unresolved D. CDR3 size: 12 residues. Germline CDR1 reads LGHDT; CDR2 reads YNNKEL (reference sequence). V lost 1 base to trimming and J lost 6 bases, with 4 bases between them. CDR3 amino acids: CASSQVANEQFF. CDR3 in DNA: TGTGCCAGCAGCCAAGTGGCCAATGAGCAGTTCTTC.

The gene calls are TRBV6-5 and TRBJ2-7; possible D gene TRBD1, 6 bases. The V and J ends lost 0 bases and 3 bases respectively, with 12 bases between them. Germline V lookup: CDR1 MNHEY, CDR2 SVGAGI. The CDR3 runs 15 residues. The CDR3 here is CASSYSNRVRYEQYV. As DNA, the CDR3 is TGTGCCAGCAGTTACTCCAACAGGGTTCGCTACGAGCAGTACGTC.

This clone appeared once. This chain connects TRBV28 to TRBJ2-5, with a possible D match to TRBD2 (6 bases). CDR3 length equals 11 residues. Deletions cut 6 bases from V and 9 bases from J, with 11 bases between. Germline-derived CDR1 and CDR2 are MDHEN and SYDVKM. This chain's CDR3 is CASSRLAAQYF. CDR3 bases: TGTGCCAGCAGCCGATTAGCGGCCCAGTACTTC.

The rearrangement links TRBV3-1 (or the pseudogene TRBV3-2) to TRBJ1-4; the D is unclear. From germline, CDR1 is LGHDT and CDR2 YNNKEL (reference sequence). The CDR3 covers 16 residues. V lost 0 bases and J lost 3, with 11 bases in between. CDR3 DNA: TGTGCCAGCAGCCAAGATCCCCAGGCTTCTAATGAAAAACTGTTTTTT. This translates into CASSQDPQASNEKLFF.

V usage is TRBV7-3 and J usage is TRBJ2-1; tentative D call: TRBD2 (6 bases). From germline, CDR1 is SGHTA and CDR2 FQGTGA. The CDR3 is made up of 15 amino acids. Deletions cut 0 bases from V and 4 bases from J, with 10 bases between. CDR3 in amino acids: CASSLTRGGYNEQFF. DNA for the CDR3: TGTGCCAGCAGCTTAACGCGGGGTGGATACAATGAGCAGTTCTTC.

At least ten counts were recorded for this clone. The chain joins TRBV5-1 to TRBJ1-1, with D maybe TRBD1 (6 bases). Between the trimmed V and J ends, which lost 5 bases and 1 base, there was a span of 9 bases. Germline V gene sequence: CDR1 SGHRS, CDR2 YFSETQ. This CDR3 is 13 amino acids long. CDR3 sequence: CASRETGNTEAFF. CDR3 DNA sequence: TGCGCCAGCAGAGAGACAGGGAACACTGAAGCTTTCTTT.

This chain joins TRBV6-1 and TRBJ2-6; D not resolved. Trimming shortened V by 4 bases and J by 4 bases, and 17 bases separated the two germline ends. CDR1 is MNHNS and CDR2 is SASEGT in the germline V gene. The CDR3 is 17 amino acids. Here the CDR3 reads CASSATTFQTGANVLTF. The CDR3 nucleotides read TGTGCCAGCAGTGCCACCACTTTTCAAACCGGGGCCAACGTCCTGACTTTC.

This chain uses TRBV27 with TRBJ2-2; 7 bases are shared with TRBD2. CDR3 size: 14 residues. The germline V gene encodes CDR1 MNHEY and CDR2 SMNVEV (reference sequence). The junction had 2 bases not matched to a gene; V was cut back by 3 bases and J by 4 bases. The CDR3 loop reads CASSLTGGTGELFF. CDR3 sequence (DNA): TGTGCCAGCAGTTTGACGGGGGGCACCGGGGAGCTGTTTTTT.